The 8 T cell receptor beta chains below come from one sample, sequenced in a study. TCRdb re-called the RT-PCR reads through MiXCR, storing one row per CDR3 protein. The sample carries about 680,000 distinct CDR3 sequences, 12% to 15% recorded once. The sequencing input was memory CD4+ T cells from blood. The receptors here all came from a female donor in good health, serving as a healthy control.

This chain uses TRBV7-8 with TRBJ2-3; D gene ambiguous. The germline V and J ends were trimmed by 5 bases and 2 bases, with 17 bases remaining between them. From germline, CDR1 is SGHVS and CDR2 FQNEAQ. This CDR3 spans 16 amino acids. The CDR3 is CASSPPRSGPTDTQYF. As DNA, the CDR3 is TGTGCCAGCAGCCCTCCGAGGTCGGGCCCCACAGATACGCAGTATTTT.

At least ten counts were recorded for this clonotype. The chain has TRBV7-3 and TRBJ1-5; D might be TRBD1 (6 bases). This CDR3 has 15 residues. Trimming took 5 bases from V and 2 from J, leaving 13 bases between them. Per germline, CDR1 SGHTA and CDR2 FQGTGA. DNA of the CDR3: TGTGCCAGCAGCCCCCACGGGGGCGGCAATCAGCCCCAGCATTTT. Protein sequence: CASSPHGGGNQPQHF.

The chain joins TRBV20-1 to TRBJ2-7; unclear D gene. V gave up 3 bases and J gave up 0 bases, with 12 bases separating them. The CDR3 is made up of 14 amino acids. Germline CDR1 is DFQATT and CDR2 is SNEGSKA (reference sequence). The CDR3, as DNA: TGCAGTGCTAGGTCGGAGTGGGGCTCCTACGAGCAGTACTTC. Its translation: CSARSEWGSYEQYF.

In this sample, this clonotype turned up many times. The J gene is TRBJ2-5, the V gene TRBV6-1; 7 positions agree with TRBD1. J gave up 1 base and V 6 bases, and 2 bases lay outside the gene matches. The CDR3 is 13 residues long. CDR1 is MNHNS and CDR2 is SASEGT in the germline V gene. In nucleotides, the CDR3 is TGTGCCAGCAGAGGGACAGCCCAAGAGACCCAGTACTTC. Its protein product is CASRGTAQETQYF.

The gene calls are TRBV12-3 or TRBV12-4 and TRBJ1-1; no clear D gene. Trimming took off 2 bases at V and 8 bases at J, with 12 bases between the two ends. The CDR3 is made up of 13 amino acids. CDR3 amino acids: CASSLFGAGEAFF. CDR3 DNA sequence: TGTGCCAGCAGTTTATTTGGCGCGGGAGAAGCTTTCTTT.

This rearrangement joins TRBV6-4 to TRBJ2-1; D could derive from TRBD1 or TRBD2 (5 bases each). Germline assignment: CDR1 MRHNA and CDR2 SNTAGT. There are 19 residues in the CDR3. With 4 bases removed from V and 2 bases from J, the gap between germline ends came to 24 bases. This CDR3 is CASSGGSAVGRGAYNEQFF. The CDR3 nucleotides read TGTGCCAGCAGTGGCGGGTCGGCAGTAGGCCGAGGGGCCTACAATGAGCAGTTCTTC.

The rearrangement uses TRBV5-1 and TRBJ2-3; D is perhaps TRBD1 (6 bases). The germline V gene encodes CDR1 SGHRS and CDR2 YFSETQ. CDR3 length: 18 amino acids. With 2 bases removed from V and 0 bases from J, the gap between germline ends came to 19 bases. CDR3 region: CASSLQGPGFSSTDTQYF. The CDR3 nucleotides are TGCGCCAGCAGCTTACAGGGCCCGGGGTTTTCTAGCACAGATACGCAGTATTTT.

This clonotype appeared a few times. The chain employs TRBV24-1 and TRBJ2-2; maybe TRBD1 (6 bases). The V gene lost 4 bases and the J gene lost 5 bases, with 16 bases spanning the gap. Per germline, CDR1 KGHDR and CDR2 SFDVKD. The CDR3 runs to 16 residues. CDR3 coding DNA: TGTGCCACCAGTGACTCCCGGAAGGGGGAAACCGGGGAGCTGTTTTTT. Translation gives CATSDSRKGETGELFF.